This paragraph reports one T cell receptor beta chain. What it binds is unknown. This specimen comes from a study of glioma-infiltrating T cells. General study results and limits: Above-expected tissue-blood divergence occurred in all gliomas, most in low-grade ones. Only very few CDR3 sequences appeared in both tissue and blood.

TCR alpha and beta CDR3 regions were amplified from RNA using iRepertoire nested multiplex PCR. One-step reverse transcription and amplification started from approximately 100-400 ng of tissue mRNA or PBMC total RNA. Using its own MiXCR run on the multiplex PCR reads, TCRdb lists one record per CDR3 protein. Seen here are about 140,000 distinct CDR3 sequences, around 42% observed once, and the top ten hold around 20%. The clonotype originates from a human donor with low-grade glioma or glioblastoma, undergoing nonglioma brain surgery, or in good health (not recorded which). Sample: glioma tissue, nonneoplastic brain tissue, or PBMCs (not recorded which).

The CDR3 DNA sequence: TGCAGTGCTAGGCTGGGACTGGGCGGGGGCTCCTACGAGCAGTACTTC. Encoded protein: CSARLGLGGGSYEQYF. The chain couples TRBV20-1 to TRBJ2-7; 7 bases line up with TRBD2. The junction had 11 bases not matched to a gene; V was cut back by 3 bases and J by 0 bases. The CDR3 consists of 16 residues. From germline, CDR1 is DFQATT and CDR2 SNEGSKA (reference sequence).